The 27 T cell receptor beta chains reported below all come from one sample, sequenced in a study of T cell repertoires in cytomegalovirus infection (dated by TCRdb to between 2018 and 2021). What these receptors recognize is not known. The sequencing machine was an Illumina HiSeq 1500. TCRdb handled the public reads itself, with Q25 trimming in fastp and clone calling in MiXCR, and kept productive beta chains. For every CDR3 protein sequence, its rows merge into one entry that carries the most common genes and DNA. This sample comprises some 920,000 distinct CDR3 sequences, around a third of them detected only once. The ten top clones hold 11% to 15% of the sample. The treatment or condition label for this specimen denotes: in vitro stimulation with specific CMV peptide epitopes to enrich CMV-specific T cells. Sequenced here: cultured CD8+ T cells from PBMCs, sampled from culture after CMV antigen stimulation. These receptors all come from a human donor in good health (CMV status not recorded). Some clones in this sample may be carry-over from other donors' samples.

The gene calls are TRBV6-6 and TRBJ2-2, with unresolved D. Germline V gene sequence: CDR1 MNHNY, CDR2 SVGAGI (reference sequence). CDR3 length: 13 amino acids. Trimming left V 5 bases short and J 13 bases short, with 17 bases between. CDR3 region: CASSPGGVQMLFF. The CDR3 nucleotides read TGTGCCAGCAGTCCGGGCGGCGTCCAGATGCTGTTTTTT.

This clonotype was seen only a few times. This chain joins TRBV4-2 and TRBJ2-3, with 16 positions matching TRBD2. Germline CDR1 and CDR2: LGHNA and YNFKEQ. V lost 3 bases to trimming and J lost 6 bases; unmatched junction nucleotides: 9. This CDR3 spans 18 amino acids. The CDR3 coding sequence is TGTGCCAGCAGCCAGCGGGGACTAGCGGGGGGGCTAGGGGATACGCAGTATTTT. Protein: CASSQRGLAGGLGDTQYF.

This clonotype was counted at least ten times. The chain employs TRBV12-3 or TRBV12-4 and TRBJ1-1, with a possible D match to TRBD1 (5 bases). This CDR3 has 13 residues. With 5 bases removed from V and 6 bases from J, the gap between germline ends came to 13 bases. CDR3: CASSHGPGAEAFF. DNA of the CDR3: TGTGCCAGCAGTCATGGGCCGGGGGCTGAAGCTTTCTTT.

This clonotype was observed many times. The DNA for the CDR3 is TGTGCCAGCAGCCCCGGTCTAGCGGGGGGGGATACGCAGTATTTT. Protein sequence: CASSPGLAGGDTQYF. This chain connects TRBV11-3 to TRBJ2-3; 12 bases are a match to TRBD2. This CDR3 spans 15 amino acids. J lost 6 bases, V lost 5 bases, and 6 bases had no gene match. Germline values: CDR1 SGHNT, CDR2 YENEEA.

This clonotype was observed a handful of times. V is TRBV4-1 and J is TRBJ1-1; unclear D gene. Trimming took 5 bases from V and 7 from J, leaving 11 bases between them. Germline V lookup: CDR1 MGHRA, CDR2 YSYEKL. The CDR3 runs 12 residues. CDR3 DNA: TGCGCCAGCAGCGTTCCGGAGAGTGAAGCTTTCTTT. The encoded protein is CASSVPESEAFF.

As concerns this clonotype: The junction departs from germline at one end; a sequencing error may be responsible. The rearrangement uses TRBV7-7 and TRBJ1-4; possibly TRBD1 for D (6 bases). The germline V gene has CDR1 SSHAT and CDR2 FNYEAQ (reference sequence). This CDR3 spans 15 amino acids. The CDR3 is CASSAETGSYEKLFF. The CDR3, as DNA: TGTGCTAGCAGCGCTGAAACAGGGTCATATGAAAAACTGTTTTTT. Complete variable domain (other parts from reference TRBV7-7 and TRBJ1-4): GAGVSQSPRYKVTKRGQDVTLRCDPISSHATLYWYQQALGQGPEFLTYFNYEAQPDKSGLPSDRFSAERPEGSISTLTIQRTEQRDSAMYRCASSAETGSYEKLFFGSGTQLSVL.

This clonotype was detected once. The rearrangement joins TRBV7-9 to TRBJ2-5; unclear D gene. This CDR3 has 14 residues. Germline CDR1 and CDR2: SEHNR and FQNEAQ (reference sequence). Trimming cost V 1 base and J 2 bases, with 8 bases left between them. CDR3 amino acids: CASSLEFRQETQYF. The CDR3, as DNA: TGTGCCAGCAGCTTAGAATTTCGGCAAGAGACCCAGTACTTC. The variable domain in full, with the rest retrieved from reference TRBV7-9 and TRBJ2-5, is DTGVSQNPRHKITKRGQNVTFRCDPISEHNRLYWYRQTLGQGPEFLTYFQNEAQLEKSRLLSDRFSAERPKGSFSTLEIQRTEQGDSAMYLCASSLEFRQETQYFGPGTRLLVL.

Comment on this clonotype: A much bigger clone sits one base away, suggesting this may be a read error. The rearrangement joins TRBV7-2 to TRBJ2-5; D is unresolved. The CDR3 sequence is 15 residues long. Germline V gene sequence: CDR1 SGHTA, CDR2 FQGNSA. V lost 2 bases, J lost 3 bases, and 13 bases lay in between. CDR3 sequence (DNA): TGTGCCAGCAGCTTAAATGGCGTTCCTAAAGAGACCCAGTACTTC. It translates to CASSLNGVPKETQYF.

The chain has TRBV4-1 and TRBJ1-6, with D maybe TRBD1 (5 bases). CDR1 is MGHRA, CDR2 YSYEKL, per germline. V lost 4 bases, J lost 5 bases, and 15 bases lay in between. The CDR3 is 16 amino acids. The CDR3 reads CASSPKGFQDNSPLHF. CDR3 DNA sequence: TGCGCCAGCAGCCCAAAGGGGTTTCAGGATAATTCACCCCTCCACTTT.

V is TRBV11-2 and J is TRBJ2-6, with a possible D match to TRBD1 (5 bases). The CDR3 loop spans 17 amino acids. Germline-derived CDR1 and CDR2 are SGHAT and FQNNGV. The V gene lost 0 bases and the J gene lost 4 bases, with 13 bases spanning the gap. The CDR3 spells CASSLDQWGAGANVLTF. DNA for the CDR3: TGTGCCAGCAGCTTAGATCAGTGGGGCGCCGGGGCCAACGTCCTGACTTTC.

This clonotype was picked up a small number of times. V and J are TRBV7-9 and TRBJ2-3; 7 bases fit TRBD2. Trimming cost V 3 bases and J 4 bases; bases outside gene matches: 7. CDR3 size: 15 residues. Germline-derived CDR1 and CDR2 are SEHNR and FQNEAQ (reference sequence). For the CDR3, the DNA is TGTGCCAGCAGCTTCCGGGAGGAATTTCCAGATACGCAGTATTTT. Its translation: CASSFREEFPDTQYF.

The J gene is TRBJ2-1, the V gene TRBV15; D is tentatively TRBD1 or TRBD2 (5 bases each). The germline gives CDR1 LNHNV, CDR2 YYDKDF (reference sequence). This CDR3 comprises 16 residues. V lost 2 bases and J lost 2, with 13 bases in between. Written as DNA, the CDR3 is TGTGCCACCAGCAGAACTGACGGGACGGCCTACAATGAGCAGTTCTTC. This translates into CATSRTDGTAYNEQFF. The full variable domain, completed using reference TRBV15 and TRBJ2-1, is DAMVIQNPRYQVTQFGKPVTLSCSQTLNHNVMYWYQQKSSQAPKLLFHYYDKDFNNEADTPDNFQSRRPNTSFCFLDIRSPGLGDTAMYLCATSRTDGTAYNEQFFGPGTRLTVL.

J is TRBJ1-5 and V is TRBV19, with 9 bases identical to TRBD1. Per germline, CDR1 LNHDA and CDR2 SQIVND (reference sequence). The J segment lost 2 bases and the V segment lost 7 bases, leaving 6 bases of the junction unmatched. This CDR3 has 15 amino acids. CDR3 in amino acids: CASTGDRVGNQPQHF. For the CDR3, the DNA is TGTGCCAGTACTGGGGACAGGGTCGGCAATCAGCCCCAGCATTTT.

This clonotype appeared many times. V gene TRBV4-1 combines with J gene TRBJ1-1; D might be TRBD1 (5 bases). Germline V gene data show CDR1 as MGHRA and CDR2 as YSYEKL. Trimming pared 0 bases from V and 1 base from J, leaving 9 bases between. This CDR3 is 15 amino acids long. The CDR3 DNA reads TGCGCCAGCAGCCAAGAGTGGAGGGGGAACACTGAAGCTTTCTTT. Protein sequence: CASSQEWRGNTEAFF.

This clonotype was found a few times. The chain couples TRBV12-5 to TRBJ2-4; 8 bases are a match to TRBD1. Germline CDR1 LGHNT, CDR2 FRNRAP. The CDR3 length is 17 residues. Trimming removed 3 bases from V and 0 bases from J; junction bases left unmatched: 7. DNA for the CDR3: TGTGCTAGTGGTTTTACCGCACAGGGGGTAGCCAAAAACATTCAGTACTTC. Translation gives CASGFTAQGVAKNIQYF.

This clonotype has a handful of counts. This chain joins TRBV7-4 and TRBJ2-5; 7 nucleotides line up with TRBD1. The CDR3 is 14 amino acids. The germline gives CDR1 SGHVT, CDR2 SQSDAQ. V lost 6 bases, J lost 1 base, and 5 bases stayed unmatched. CDR3 in DNA: TGTGCCAGCAGACCGGACAGGCTCCAAGAGACCCAGTACTTC. As protein: CASRPDRLQETQYF.

This clonotype was recorded many times. This sequence joins TRBV7-2 and TRBJ2-5; D is ambiguous. CDR3 length: 14 residues. Germline V lookup: CDR1 SGHTA, CDR2 FQGNSA. Trimming cost V 2 bases and J 2 bases, with 9 bases left between them. In nucleotides, the CDR3 is TGTGCCAGCAGCTTATTCCGTGGACAAGAGACCCAGTACTTC. Translation: CASSLFRGQETQYF.

This rearrangement joins TRBV19 to TRBJ2-5, with TRBD2 identical over 13 bases. Germline CDR1 LNHDA, CDR2 SQIVND (reference sequence). Trimming removed 4 bases from V and 3 bases from J; junction bases left unmatched: 5. The CDR3 has 16 residues. The CDR3 DNA is TGTGCCAGTAGTACCCCCGGACTAGCGGGGGAAGAGACCCAGTACTTC. Amino acids: CASSTPGLAGEETQYF.

The chain combines TRBV7-6 with TRBJ1-1, with unresolved D. CDR1 SGHVS and CDR2 FNYEAQ come from the germline V gene. This CDR3 is built from 14 residues. The V end was cut by 6 bases, the J end by 1 base, with 12 bases between. The CDR3 DNA sequence: TGTGCCAGCAGGGAGGGCTTGGGGAACACTGAAGCTTTCTTT. Its translation is CASREGLGNTEAFF. The whole variable domain, filled in from reference TRBV7-6 and TRBJ1-1, reads GAGVSQSPRYKVTKRGQDVALRCDPISGHVSLYWYRQALGQGPEFLTYFNYEAQQDKSGLPNDRFSAERPEGSISTLTIQRTEQRDSAMYRCASREGLGNTEAFFGQGTRLTVV.

This clonotype was observed a few times. V usage is TRBV12-3 or TRBV12-4 and J usage is TRBJ1-5; D is unclear. The ends were cut back, 3 bases at V and 8 bases at J, with 11 bases in the middle. The CDR3 runs 13 residues. CDR3 in amino acids: CASSLEQSEPQHF. In DNA, the CDR3 is TGTGCCAGCAGTTTGGAGCAATCAGAGCCCCAGCATTTT.

V and J are TRBV28 and TRBJ2-1, with 13 bases identical to TRBD2. Germline assignment: CDR1 MDHEN and CDR2 SYDVKM. V lost 5 bases, J lost 8 bases, and 24 bases stayed unmatched. The CDR3 loop spans 21 amino acids. CDR3 nucleotides: TGTGCCAGCAGTCCTTTAGACCCGGGTAAAACACTAGCGGGGGGGTTTCATGAGCAGTTCTTC. The encoded protein is CASSPLDPGKTLAGGFHEQFF. The full variable domain, rest sourced from reference TRBV28 and TRBJ2-1, is DVKVTQSSRYLVKRTGEKVFLECVQDMDHENMFWYRQDPGLGLRLIYFSYDVKMKEKGDIPEGYSVSREKKERFSLILESASTNQTSMYLCASSPLDPGKTLAGGFHEQFFGPGTRLTVL.

This clonotype was counted only a few times. The chain links TRBV27 to TRBJ1-5; D not resolved. Trimming stripped 0 bases from V and 11 bases from J, with 17 bases between. CDR1 and CDR2 from the germline V gene are MNHEY and SMNVEV (reference sequence). The CDR3 runs 15 residues. This CDR3 is CASSLSFGSLGAQHF. CDR3 nucleotides: TGTGCCAGCAGTTTATCCTTCGGATCCCTTGGGGCCCAGCATTTT.

The V call is TRBV6-6, the J call TRBJ1-1, with D unclear. There are 14 residues in the CDR3. CDR1 and CDR2 (germline): MNHNY, SVGAGI (reference sequence). V was cut by 0 bases and J by 5 bases, with 10 bases left in between. CDR3 in DNA: TGTGCCAGCAGTTACTCGCTCGAGGGAACTGAAGCTTTCTTT. Translating it yields CASSYSLEGTEAFF.

Only a few counts were recorded for this clonotype. The gene calls are TRBV7-9 and TRBJ1-1; TRBD1 matches at 7 bases. V was clipped by 6 bases and J by 4 bases; unmatched bases: 2. Germline loops: CDR1 SEHNR, CDR2 FQNEAQ (reference sequence). The CDR3 length is 12 residues. CDR3 nucleotides: TGTGCCAGCAGACAGGGGACCACTGAAGCTTTCTTT. Translating it yields CASRQGTTEAFF.

The chain has TRBV7-6 and TRBJ2-3; D is undetermined. The germline gives CDR1 SGHVS, CDR2 FNYEAQ. The CDR3 runs 14 residues. Trimming removed 5 bases at V and 4 bases at J, with 13 bases between. CDR3 in DNA: TGTGCCAGCAGCCCTCCAAGGGTCGCAGATACGCAGTATTTT. It codes for CASSPPRVADTQYF.

The chain employs TRBV7-9 and TRBJ1-5, with 9 bases lining up with TRBD1. The CDR3 contains 16 residues. V was pared by 4 bases and J by 6 bases, with 10 bases of the junction left unmatched. The germline V gene encodes CDR1 SEHNR and CDR2 FQNEAQ (reference sequence). The CDR3 loop reads CASSSQDRGAIQPQHF. The DNA of the CDR3 is TGTGCCAGCAGCTCACAGGACAGGGGCGCCATTCAGCCCCAGCATTTT.

The J gene is TRBJ1-1, the V gene TRBV9; D perhaps matches TRBD1 (5 bases). Germline V gene lookup returns CDR1 SGDLS and CDR2 YYNGEE. V was trimmed by 4 bases and J by 1 base, leaving 14 bases between them. This CDR3 has 15 residues. The CDR3 nucleotides read TGTGCCAGCAGCCCCCAGGGTCTTCCGAACACTGAAGCTTTCTTT. Its protein is CASSPQGLPNTEAFF.